This TCR beta chain was recovered during a study of blood T cell repertoires in COVID-19. Turning to the study itself: Italy, Spain and the United States were the sources of the convalescent and acute COVID-19 samples. T cells, B-cell-depleted T cells, or PBMCs provided the cDNA or gDNA that served as material.

In the source study's methods: Nucleated cell number was recorded as an estimate derived from reference gene primer amplification. Clones were read by immunoSEQ multiplex PCR, and TCRdb kept only the in-frame ones, dropping some. Clone size and the V and J calls come from that table; the DNA yielded D and trimming. The sample carries around 71,000 clones, approximately 86% recorded once. Germline CDR1 LGHNA, CDR2 YNFKEQ. J gave up 4 bases and V 3 bases, and 6 bases lay outside the gene matches. There are 16 residues in the CDR3. The source of this sequence is a woman aged 60-75 years with acute or convalescent COVID-19. The chain combines TRBV4-2 with TRBJ1-2; 12 bases map to TRBD1. The sequencing sample was made of peripheral blood. The CDR3 protein is CASSQGTGGYVYGYTF. The DNA of the CDR3 is TGTGCCAGCAGCCAGGGGACAGGGGGCTATGTCTATGGCTACACCTTC.